The 20 T cell receptor beta chains below were found in one sample sequenced in a study of blood T cell repertoires in COVID-19. Sequencing used immunoSEQ multiplex PCR; TCRdb keeps in-frame clones, though not all of them. The data show roughly 250,000 clones, with roughly 83% seen just once and approximately 2% held by the top ten. The sample taken for sequencing was PBMCs or T cells enriched from blood (not recorded which). The receptors come from a woman between 50 and 59 years old who had recovered from COVID-19.

V usage is TRBV29-1 and J usage is TRBJ2-7; tentative D call: TRBD2 (7 bases). This CDR3 spans 16 amino acids. Trimming took 6 bases from V and 0 from J, leaving 21 bases between them. Germline CDR1 reads SQVTM; CDR2 reads ANQGSEA. CDR3 in amino acids: CSVARLADRSSYEQYF. CDR3 DNA: TGCAGCGTAGCCCGTCTAGCGGACAGATCCTCCTACGAGCAGTACTTC.

This chain joins TRBV5-4 and TRBJ2-2; the match to TRBD1 covers 7 bases. CDR1 is SGHNT, CDR2 YYREEE, per germline (reference sequence). The CDR3 length is 15 residues. Trimming at V came to 4 bases and at J to 2 bases, leaving 5 bases not matched to a gene. CDR3: CASSQGTVNTGELFF. CDR3 sequence (DNA): TGTGCCAGCAGCCAGGGGACAGTAAACACCGGGGAGCTGTTTTTT.

This clone was recorded once. The chain is built from TRBV19 and TRBJ1-6, with TRBD1 matching over 9 bases. There are 15 residues in the CDR3. The junction had 7 bases not matched to a gene; V was cut back by 4 bases and J by 9 bases. Per germline, CDR1 LNHDA and CDR2 SQIVND (reference sequence). DNA of the CDR3: TGTGCCAGTAGTACCGGACAGGGGATGGCTTCACCCCTCCACTTT. Amino acid sequence: CASSTGQGMASPLHF.

The rearrangement links TRBV11-3 to TRBJ2-6, with 7 nucleotides matching TRBD2. CDR1 SGHNT and CDR2 YENEEA come from the germline V gene. This CDR3 comprises 15 residues. Trimming removed 3 bases from V and 1 base from J; junction bases left unmatched: 0. The CDR3: CASSLGGSGANVLTF. CDR3 coding DNA: TGTGCCAGCAGCTTGGGGGGGTCTGGGGCCAACGTCCTGACTTTC.

J is TRBJ2-2 and V is TRBV7-3; 7 nucleotides line up with TRBD2. The V and J ends lost 3 bases and 4 bases, in that order; junction bases with no gene match: 8. This CDR3 contains 16 residues. The germline V gene encodes CDR1 SGHTA and CDR2 FQGTGA. DNA of the CDR3: TGTGCCAGCAGCTTGAAGGCGGGAGTGATCACCGGGGAGCTGTTTTTT. Amino acid sequence: CASSLKAGVITGELFF.

J is TRBJ1-6 and V is TRBV14, with unresolved D. Germline CDR1 and CDR2: SGHDN and FVKESK. The CDR3 runs to 14 residues. Trimming took off 0 bases at V and 7 bases at J, with 7 bases between the two ends. CDR3 bases: TGTGCCAGCAGCCAAGATATCAGAAATTCACCCCTCCACTTT. Residues: CASSQDIRNSPLHF.

The CDR3 coding sequence is TGTGCCAGTAGTATCTGGGGACTTAATGAAAAACTGTTTTTT. Protein sequence: CASSIWGLNEKLFF. The V call is TRBV19, the J call TRBJ1-4, with D possibly being TRBD1 (5 bases). Trimming shortened V by 3 bases and J by 4 bases, and 9 bases separated the two germline ends. CDR1 is LNHDA, CDR2 SQIVND, per germline (reference sequence). CDR3 length: 14 amino acids.

The J gene is TRBJ2-3, the V gene TRBV6-5; 11 bases line up with TRBD2. The germline V gene has CDR1 MNHEY and CDR2 SVGAGI. The CDR3 loop spans 14 amino acids. V lost 5 bases and J lost 9; bases outside the gene matches: 7. CDR3 DNA: TGTGCCAGCAGTATAACTAGCGGGAGTCAAACGCAGTATTTT. Its protein is CASSITSGSQTQYF.

The V gene is TRBV4-1, the J gene TRBJ2-5; no reliable D call. CDR3 size: 14 residues. V was shortened by 4 bases and J by 0 bases, with 9 bases between the two germline ends. Germline V gene sequence: CDR1 MGHRA, CDR2 YSYEKL. Here the CDR3 reads CASSPKSYQETQYF. CDR3 DNA: TGCGCCAGCAGCCCTAAATCGTACCAAGAGACCCAGTACTTC.

The gene calls are TRBV2 and TRBJ2-7; perhaps TRBD2 as D (5 bases). The CDR3 length is 12 residues. CDR1 and CDR2 (germline): SNHLY, FYNNEI. With 7 bases removed from V and 0 bases from J, the gap between germline ends came to 7 bases. The CDR3 DNA sequence: TGTGCCAGCATAGGGAGCTCCTACGAGCAGTACTTC. Translating gives CASIGSSYEQYF.

The chain couples TRBV3-1 (or the pseudogene TRBV3-2) to TRBJ1-4; 8 nucleotides match TRBD1. The V segment lost 4 bases and the J segment 7 bases; nucleotides outside the gene matches: 2. The CDR3 runs to 13 residues. Germline V CDR1 and CDR2: LGHDT, YNNKEL (reference sequence). This CDR3 reads CASSPGTGEKLFF. The CDR3 DNA follows: TGTGCCAGCAGCCCCGGGACAGGTGAAAAACTGTTTTTT.

A note on this clone: This CDR3 is also generated by other DNA sequences in the sample. This chain uses TRBV19 with TRBJ2-7; TRBD1 agrees at 8 bases. Trimming at V came to 3 bases and at J to 2 bases, leaving 6 bases not matched to a gene. The germline V gene has CDR1 LNHDA and CDR2 SQIVND (reference sequence). The CDR3 extends over 15 amino acids. The CDR3 coding sequence is TGTGCCAGTAGTATCCGCGGACAGGGTACCTACGAGCAGTACTTC. Protein: CASSIRGQGTYEQYF.

The chain couples TRBV7-8 to TRBJ2-2; unclear D gene. This CDR3 comprises 14 residues. From germline, CDR1 is SGHVS and CDR2 FQNEAQ. Trimming removed 5 bases from V and 6 bases from J, with 13 bases in between. The CDR3 reads CASSPLGLSGELFF. DNA of the CDR3: TGTGCCAGCAGCCCCCTTGGGCTTTCCGGGGAGCTGTTTTTT.

V gene TRBV14 combines with J gene TRBJ2-5; D gene ambiguous. Trimming removed 1 base at V and 4 bases at J, with 16 bases between. CDR3 size: 16 residues. In germline, CDR1 is SGHDN, CDR2 FVKESK. The CDR3: CASSQGTDRRGETQYF. The CDR3 DNA is TGTGCCAGCAGCCAAGGTACCGATCGGAGAGGAGAGACCCAGTACTTC.

This sequence joins TRBV7-9 and TRBJ1-5; 8 bases are shared with TRBD1. Trimming took 10 bases from V and 0 from J; bases not matched to a gene: 11. CDR1 SEHNR and CDR2 FQNEAQ come from the germline V gene (reference sequence). There are 16 residues in the CDR3. CDR3 loop: CATQKIQGGSNQPQHF. The CDR3 DNA reads TGTGCCACCCAAAAAATACAGGGGGGTAGCAATCAGCCCCAGCATTTT.

The table lists this clone with a few counts. The genes are TRBV12-3 or TRBV12-4 and TRBJ1-4, with D perhaps TRBD1 (6 bases). Trimming shortened V by 10 bases and J by 7 bases, and 16 bases separated the two germline ends. This CDR3 has 13 amino acids. CDR3 in amino acids: CATSNRAGEKLFF. For the CDR3, the DNA is TGTGCCACCTCTAACAGGGCGGGTGAAAAACTGTTTTTT.

The V and J genes are TRBV2 and TRBJ2-1; 9 bases map to TRBD2. CDR3 length: 15 residues. Germline V gene data show CDR1 as SNHLY and CDR2 as FYNNEI. The V gene end was trimmed by 6 bases and the J gene end by 7 bases; junction bases not matched to a gene: 10. The chain's CDR3 is CASRETSGSSNEQFF. The CDR3, as DNA: TGTGCCAGCAGGGAGACTAGCGGATCATCAAATGAGCAGTTCTTC.

V and J are TRBV13 and TRBJ1-1; D gene ambiguous. The V end lost 3 bases, the J end lost 8 bases, and 13 bases lay between the germline ends. Germline values: CDR1 PRHDT, CDR2 FYEKMQ (reference sequence). This CDR3 is 13 amino acids long. This chain's CDR3 is CASSLYATPEAFF. The CDR3, as DNA: TGTGCCAGCAGCTTGTACGCGACTCCGGAAGCTTTCTTT.

This clone was seen a few times. The genes are TRBV5-4 and TRBJ2-1; unclear D gene. V lost 4 bases to trimming and J lost 5 bases, with 13 bases between them. This CDR3 has 14 residues. Germline CDR1 SGHNT, CDR2 YYREEE (reference sequence). CDR3 DNA: TGTGCCAGCAGCCCGGAGTATTACCACAATGAGCAGTTCTTC. Its translation: CASSPEYYHNEQFF.

This sequence joins TRBV7-9 and TRBJ1-6, with D unresolved. The CDR3 has 17 residues. With 5 bases removed from V and 0 bases from J, the gap between germline ends came to 14 bases. Germline CDR1 reads SEHNR; CDR2 reads FQNEAQ (reference sequence). For the CDR3, the DNA is TGTGCCAGCAGCCAAGTCTACCCGAGCTCCTATAATTCACCCCTCCACTTT. Its translation: CASSQVYPSSYNSPLHF.